This TCR beta chain was profiled in a study of control samples from healthy donors and cancer patients. CDR1 and CDR2 from the germline V gene are SGHRS and YFSETQ. V lost 4 bases to trimming and J lost 4 bases, with 17 bases between them. There are 15 residues in the CDR3. Method: immunoSEQ multiplex PCR; TCRdb's copy keeps in-frame clones and lacks some. The repertoire consists of 70,000 or so clones, with roughly 89% occurring once and the leading ten covering around 19%. The sequenced material came from PBMCs. This chain links TRBV5-1 with TRBJ1-1, with a weak D call TRBD1 (5 bases). This clonotype was obtained from a man aged 60 to 75 with lung cancer. CDR3: CASSPGRPDGTEAFF. In DNA form, the CDR3 reads TGCGCCAGCAGCCCGGGACGTCCGGACGGCACTGAAGCTTTCTTT.